Below, 17 T cell receptor beta chains from the same sample are listed, as sequenced in a study of spatial heterogeneity in lung cancer. One entry per CDR3 protein, called by TCRdb with MiXCR from the 5' RACE reads. This sample carries 55,000 to 70,000 distinct CDR3 sequences, approximately 6.3% of them seen once, and the ten largest clones take roughly 15%. Regarding time point: sample taken at primary tumor resection. The material sequenced was PBMCs, taken at surgery. The receptors derive from a female donor with early-stage non-small cell lung cancer.

The sample holds many counts of this clonotype. Sequence at one end of the junction differs from germline and may be a read error. V gene TRBV18 combines with J gene TRBJ2-1, with TRBD1 as a possible D gene (7 bases). Germline-derived CDR1 and CDR2 are KGHSH and LQKENI. The CDR3 covers 16 residues. In nucleotides, the CDR3 is TGTGCCAGCTCGCCACAGGGGACTGGGGGTTACAATGAGCAGTTCTTC. It codes for CASSPQGTGGYNEQFF.

The J gene is TRBJ2-3, the V gene TRBV28; no definite D call. Germline V gives CDR1 MDHEN, CDR2 SYDVKM. CDR3 length equals 14 residues. Trimming removed 6 bases at V and 0 bases at J, with 10 bases between. CDR3 sequence reads: CASSVKPSTDTQYF. CDR3 nucleotides: TGTGCCAGCAGCGTCAAACCTAGCACAGATACGCAGTATTTT.

This clonotype was detected many times. This chain connects TRBV6-5 to TRBJ1-5; TRBD1 might be the D (6 bases). CDR3 length: 14 amino acids. V lost 6 bases to trimming and J lost 4 bases, with 13 bases between them. Germline values: CDR1 MNHEY, CDR2 SVGAGI. The CDR3 sequence: CASRSTGSNQPQHF. The CDR3 DNA reads as TGTGCCAGCAGATCTACAGGGTCGAATCAGCCCCAGCATTTT.

In its sample, this clonotype was seen a few times. The chain uses TRBV9 and TRBJ2-3; possible D gene TRBD1, 7 bases. Trimming left V 4 bases short and J 2 bases short, with 14 bases between. CDR3 length: 15 residues. Germline CDR1 and CDR2: SGDLS and YYNGEE. The CDR3 here is CASSPGGGLTDTQYF. CDR3 in DNA: TGTGCCAGCAGCCCAGGGGGAGGCCTCACAGATACGCAGTATTTT.

This clonotype has at least ten counts. The V gene is TRBV7-2, the J gene TRBJ2-1, with D uncertain. Germline CDR1 is SGHTA and CDR2 is FQGNSA. Trimming pared 5 bases from V and 4 bases from J, leaving 15 bases between. The CDR3 length is 15 residues. The CDR3 coding sequence is TGTGCCAGCAGCCCTAGGTCGGACCCTTACAATGAGCAGTTCTTC. Translated, it gives CASSPRSDPYNEQFF.

This clonotype was seen more than once but under ten times. The chain employs TRBV3-1 and TRBJ1-6; D unresolved. CDR3 length: 16 residues. Trimming removed 2 bases from V and 3 bases from J, with 11 bases in between. Germline V gene lookup returns CDR1 LGHDT and CDR2 YNNKEL (reference sequence). CDR3 nucleotides: TGTGCCAGCAGCCAAACGGGCGAGGGCTATAATTCACCCCTCCACTTT. It translates to CASSQTGEGYNSPLHF.

This clonotype occurred a few times. This chain connects TRBV29-1 to TRBJ1-1; D is undetermined. The CDR3 has 12 residues. Germline-derived CDR1 and CDR2 are SQVTM and ANQGSEA. V lost 7 bases, J lost 4 bases, and 13 bases lay in between. CDR3 in amino acids: CSGDPGGTEAFF. In nucleotides, the CDR3 is TGCAGCGGAGACCCGGGCGGCACTGAAGCTTTCTTT.

The rearrangement links TRBV5-1 to TRBJ1-2; TRBD1 matches 10 bases. The CDR3 extends over 14 amino acids. V gave up 3 bases and J gave up 14 bases; unmatched junction bases: 13. CDR1 is SGHRS and CDR2 is YFSETQ in the germline V gene. This chain's CDR3 is CASSSPGQGSSYTF. The CDR3 region has the DNA TGCGCCAGCAGCTCGCCGGGACAGGGGTCCTCTTATACCTTC.

This clonotype came up many times. The rearrangement uses TRBV7-9 and TRBJ1-6, with 10 nucleotides matching TRBD1. V lost 5 bases and J lost 7; bases outside the gene matches: 8. This CDR3 comprises 16 residues. Germline loops: CDR1 SEHNR, CDR2 FQNEAQ (reference sequence). The CDR3 sequence is CASSPTRTGGNSPLHF. As DNA, the CDR3 is TGTGCCAGCAGCCCTACCCGGACAGGGGGAAATTCACCCCTCCACTTT.

The V and J genes are TRBV5-1 and TRBJ1-3; D is uncertain. This CDR3 spans 15 amino acids. In germline, CDR1 is SGHRS, CDR2 YFSETQ. The V and J ends lost 4 bases and 0 bases respectively, with 11 bases between them. This CDR3 reads CASSLTSSSGNTIYF. The CDR3 coding sequence is TGCGCCAGCAGCCTAACAAGCTCCTCTGGAAACACCATATATTTT.

The table lists this clonotype with many counts. The J gene is TRBJ1-1, the V gene TRBV28, with D possibly being TRBD1 (6 bases). This CDR3 has 15 amino acids. V was pared by 3 bases and J by 8 bases, with 19 bases between. Germline loops: CDR1 MDHEN, CDR2 SYDVKM. For the CDR3, the DNA is TGTGCCAGCAGTTTGGGTACAGGGACACCCTCCGAAGCTTTCTTT. This gives the protein CASSLGTGTPSEAFF. Complete variable domain (other parts from reference TRBV28 and TRBJ1-1): DVKVTQSSRYLVKRTGEKVFLECVQDMDHENMFWYRQDPGLGLRLIYFSYDVKMKEKGDIPEGYSVSREKKERFSLILESASTNQTSMYLCASSLGTGTPSEAFFGQGTRLTVV.

This clonotype has more than one count but fewer than ten. The chain joins TRBV5-1 to TRBJ1-3; D not resolved. This CDR3 region has 16 residues. Trimming removed 4 bases from V and 4 bases from J, with 18 bases in between. The germline gives CDR1 SGHRS, CDR2 YFSETQ. CDR3 nucleotides: TGCGCCAGCAGCCCAGACGGTCTCCCAGGAGGAAACACCATATATTTT. This translates into CASSPDGLPGGNTIYF.

J is TRBJ2-7 and V is TRBV18; unclear D gene. Trimming left V 2 bases short and J 3 bases short, with 8 bases between. CDR3 length: 13 amino acids. CDR1 and CDR2 (germline): KGHSH, LQKENI. CDR3 nucleotides: TGTGCCAGCTCACCAACGGACGGCTACGAGCAGTACGTC. Its protein is CASSPTDGYEQYV.

This clonotype was picked up many times. The chain uses TRBV20-1 and TRBJ2-5; the D is unclear. V gave up 3 bases and J gave up 5 bases, with 22 bases separating them. The CDR3 is 16 residues long. Germline lookup yields CDR1 DFQATT and CDR2 SNEGSKA (reference sequence). CDR3 nucleotides: TGCAGTGCTAGGAACCGGGTCCGCAAAGACGGGGAGACCCAGTACTTC. It specifies CSARNRVRKDGETQYF.

This clonotype was counted many times. The chain links TRBV7-9 to TRBJ2-2; D may be TRBD1 (6 bases). The V and J ends lost 7 bases and 3 bases respectively, with 15 bases between them. Germline V gives CDR1 SEHNR, CDR2 FQNEAQ (reference sequence). The CDR3 runs to 15 residues. CDR3 amino acids: CASKIAGADTGELFF. The CDR3 DNA is TGTGCCAGCAAAATAGCAGGGGCCGACACCGGGGAGCTGTTTTTT.

The rearrangement joins TRBV3-1 to TRBJ1-2, with 7 bases fitting TRBD1. V gave up 5 bases and J gave up 0 bases; unmatched junction bases: 3. The CDR3 extends over 14 amino acids. Germline CDR1 and CDR2: LGHDT and YNNKEL (reference sequence). The CDR3 DNA is TGTGCCAGCAGCAGACAGGGAGCTAACTATGGCTACACCTTC. Amino acids: CASSRQGANYGYTF. Full variable domain (outside the CDR3, taken from reference TRBV3-1 and TRBJ1-2): DTAVSQTPKYLVTQMGNDKSIKCEQNLGHDTMYWYKQDSKKFLKIMFSYNNKELIINETVPNRFSPKSPDKAHLNLHINSLELGDSAVYFCASSRQGANYGYTFGSGTRLTVV.

The J gene is TRBJ2-1, the V gene TRBV7-3; 12 bases align to TRBD2. The CDR3 is 17 residues long. Trimming cost V 5 bases and J 0 bases; bases outside gene matches: 5. In germline, CDR1 is SGHTA, CDR2 FQGTGA. CDR3 protein: CASSLAGGPGSYNEQFF. The CDR3 coding sequence is TGTGCCAGCAGCCTAGCGGGAGGGCCTGGCTCCTACAATGAGCAGTTCTTC.